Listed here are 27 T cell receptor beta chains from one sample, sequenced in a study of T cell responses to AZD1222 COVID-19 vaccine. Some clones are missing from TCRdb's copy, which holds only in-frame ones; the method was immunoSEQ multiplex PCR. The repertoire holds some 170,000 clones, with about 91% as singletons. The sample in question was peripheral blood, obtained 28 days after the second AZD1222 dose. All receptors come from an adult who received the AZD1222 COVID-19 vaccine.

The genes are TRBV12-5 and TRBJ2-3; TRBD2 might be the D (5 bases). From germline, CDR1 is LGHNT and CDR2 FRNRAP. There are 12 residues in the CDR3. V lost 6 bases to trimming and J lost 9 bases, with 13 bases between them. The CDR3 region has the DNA TGTGCTAGTGGCCAGCCCACGGGGACGCAGTATTTT. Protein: CASGQPTGTQYF.

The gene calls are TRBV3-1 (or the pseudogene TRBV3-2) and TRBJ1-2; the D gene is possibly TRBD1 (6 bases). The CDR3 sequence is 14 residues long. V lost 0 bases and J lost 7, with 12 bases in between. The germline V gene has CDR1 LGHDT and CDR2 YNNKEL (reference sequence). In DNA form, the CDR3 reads TGTGCCAGCAGCCAAGAGGGCAGGGGAGGTGGCTACACCTTC. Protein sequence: CASSQEGRGGGYTF.

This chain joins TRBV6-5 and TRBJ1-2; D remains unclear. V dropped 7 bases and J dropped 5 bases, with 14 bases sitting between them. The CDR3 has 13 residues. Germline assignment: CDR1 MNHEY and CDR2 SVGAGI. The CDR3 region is CASTNPGLYGYTF. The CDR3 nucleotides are TGTGCCAGCACTAACCCGGGCCTTTATGGCTACACCTTC.

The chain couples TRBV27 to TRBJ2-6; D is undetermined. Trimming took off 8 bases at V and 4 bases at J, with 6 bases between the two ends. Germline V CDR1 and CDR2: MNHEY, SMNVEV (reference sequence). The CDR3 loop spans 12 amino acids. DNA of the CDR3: TGTGCCAGCGGCCCCGGGGCCAACGTCCTGACTTTC. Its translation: CASGPGANVLTF.

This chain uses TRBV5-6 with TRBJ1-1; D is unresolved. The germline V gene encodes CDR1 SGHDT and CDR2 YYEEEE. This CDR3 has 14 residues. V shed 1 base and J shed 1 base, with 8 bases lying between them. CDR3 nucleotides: TGTGCCAGCAGCTTGTCGGTAAGGAACACTGAAGCTTTCTTT. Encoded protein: CASSLSVRNTEAFF.

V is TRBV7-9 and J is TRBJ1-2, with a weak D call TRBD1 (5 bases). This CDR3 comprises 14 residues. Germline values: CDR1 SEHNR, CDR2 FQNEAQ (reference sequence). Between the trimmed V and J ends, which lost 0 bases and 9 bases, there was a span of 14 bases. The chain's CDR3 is CASSLAGDAGRYTF. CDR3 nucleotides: TGTGCCAGCAGCTTAGCGGGGGACGCAGGGCGCTACACCTTC. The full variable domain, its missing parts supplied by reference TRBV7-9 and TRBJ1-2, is DTGVSQNPRHKITKRGQNVTFRCDPISEHNRLYWYRQTLGQGPEFLTYFQNEAQLEKSRLLSDRFSAERPKGSFSTLEIQRTEQGDSAMYLCASSLAGDAGRYTFGSGTRLTVV.

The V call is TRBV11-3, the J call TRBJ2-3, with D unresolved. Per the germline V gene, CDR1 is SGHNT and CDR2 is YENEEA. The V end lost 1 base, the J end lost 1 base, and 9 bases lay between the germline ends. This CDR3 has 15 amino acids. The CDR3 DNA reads TGTGCCAGCAGCTTAGGGGTCTCTCGCACAGATACGCAGTATTTT. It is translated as CASSLGVSRTDTQYF.

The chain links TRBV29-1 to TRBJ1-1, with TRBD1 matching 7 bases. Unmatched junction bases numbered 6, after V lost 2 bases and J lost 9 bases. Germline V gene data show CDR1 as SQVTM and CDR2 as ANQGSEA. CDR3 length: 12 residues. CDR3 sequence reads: CSVERGTDQAFF. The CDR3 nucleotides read TGCAGCGTTGAACGGGGGACAGACCAAGCTTTCTTT.

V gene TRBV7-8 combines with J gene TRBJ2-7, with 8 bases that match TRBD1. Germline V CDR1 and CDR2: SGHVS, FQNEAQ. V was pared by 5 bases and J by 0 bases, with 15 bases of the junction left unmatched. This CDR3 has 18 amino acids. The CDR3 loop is CASSRPSLRGTGSYEQYF. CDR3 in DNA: TGTGCCAGCAGCCGACCGAGCTTAAGAGGGACAGGCTCCTACGAGCAGTACTTC.

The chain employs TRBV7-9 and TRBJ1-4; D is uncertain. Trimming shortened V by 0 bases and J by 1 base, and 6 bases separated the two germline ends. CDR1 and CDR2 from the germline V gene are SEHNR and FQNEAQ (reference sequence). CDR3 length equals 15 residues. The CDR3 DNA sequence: TGTGCCAGCAGCTTAGCGCTAGAAACTAATGAAAAACTGTTTTTT. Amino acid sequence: CASSLALETNEKLFF. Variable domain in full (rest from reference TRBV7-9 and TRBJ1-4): DTGVSQNPRHKITKRGQNVTFRCDPISEHNRLYWYRQTLGQGPEFLTYFQNEAQLEKSRLLSDRFSAERPKGSFSTLEIQRTEQGDSAMYLCASSLALETNEKLFFGSGTQLSVL.

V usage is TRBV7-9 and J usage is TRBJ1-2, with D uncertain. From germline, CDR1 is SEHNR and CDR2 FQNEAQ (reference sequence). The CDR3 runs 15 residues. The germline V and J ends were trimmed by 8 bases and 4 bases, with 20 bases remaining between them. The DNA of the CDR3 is TGTGCCAGCCCTTCGAACCTGGGAGGAGTCTATGGCTACACCTTC. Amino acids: CASPSNLGGVYGYTF.

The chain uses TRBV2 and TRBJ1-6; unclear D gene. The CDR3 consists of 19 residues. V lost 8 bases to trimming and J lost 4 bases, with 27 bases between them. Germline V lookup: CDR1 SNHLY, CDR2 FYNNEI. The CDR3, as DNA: TGTGCCAGCCGGCGAAACCGCGAGCGGATTACACATTATAATTCACCCCTCCACTTT. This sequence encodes CASRRNRERITHYNSPLHF.

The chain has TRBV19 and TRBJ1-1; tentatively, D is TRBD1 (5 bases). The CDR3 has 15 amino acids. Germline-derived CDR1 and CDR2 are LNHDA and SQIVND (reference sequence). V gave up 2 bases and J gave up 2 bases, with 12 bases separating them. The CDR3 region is CASSITGTGNTEAFF. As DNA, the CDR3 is TGTGCCAGTAGTATAACAGGCACAGGAAACACTGAAGCTTTCTTT.

The CDR3 protein is CASSQGSYFSEAFF. For the CDR3, the DNA is TGCGCCAGCAGCCAAGGCTCCTATTTCTCTGAAGCTTTCTTT. The V gene is TRBV4-1, the J gene TRBJ1-1; no clear D gene. The CDR3 totals 14 residues. The V gene lost 1 base and the J gene lost 6 bases, with 12 bases spanning the gap. CDR1 and CDR2 from the germline V gene are MGHRA and YSYEKL.

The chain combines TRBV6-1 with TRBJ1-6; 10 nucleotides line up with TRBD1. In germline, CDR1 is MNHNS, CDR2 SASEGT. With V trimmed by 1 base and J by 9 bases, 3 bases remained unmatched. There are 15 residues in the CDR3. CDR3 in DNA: TGTGCCAGCAGTGAAGGACAGGGGGCGAGTTCACCCCTCCACTTT. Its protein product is CASSEGQGASSPLHF.

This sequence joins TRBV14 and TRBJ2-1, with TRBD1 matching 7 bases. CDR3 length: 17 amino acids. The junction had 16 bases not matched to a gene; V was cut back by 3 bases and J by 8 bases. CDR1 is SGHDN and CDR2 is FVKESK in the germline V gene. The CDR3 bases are TGTGCCAGCAGCCATTCCAGCACAGGGGCTAATTGGGATGAGCAGTTCTTC. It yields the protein CASSHSSTGANWDEQFF.

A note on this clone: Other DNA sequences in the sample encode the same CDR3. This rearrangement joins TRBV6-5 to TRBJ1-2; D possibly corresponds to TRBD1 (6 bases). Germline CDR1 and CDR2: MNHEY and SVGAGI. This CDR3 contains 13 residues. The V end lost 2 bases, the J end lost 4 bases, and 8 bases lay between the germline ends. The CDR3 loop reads CASSYGRGYGYTF. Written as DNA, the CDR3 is TGTGCCAGCAGTTACGGCAGGGGCTATGGCTACACCTTC.

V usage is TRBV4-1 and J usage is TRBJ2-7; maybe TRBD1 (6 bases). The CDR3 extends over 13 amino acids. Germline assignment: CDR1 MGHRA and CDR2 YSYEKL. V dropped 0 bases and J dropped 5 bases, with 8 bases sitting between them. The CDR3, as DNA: TGCGCCAGCAGCCAAGACGCAGGGGACGAGCAGTACTTC. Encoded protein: CASSQDAGDEQYF.

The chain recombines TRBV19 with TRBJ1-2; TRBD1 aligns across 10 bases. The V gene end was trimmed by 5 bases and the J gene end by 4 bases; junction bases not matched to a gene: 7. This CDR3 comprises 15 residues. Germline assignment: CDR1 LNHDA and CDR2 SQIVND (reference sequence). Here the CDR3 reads CASSPGQGSFYGYTF. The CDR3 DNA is TGTGCCAGTAGTCCGGGACAGGGGTCGTTCTATGGCTACACCTTC.

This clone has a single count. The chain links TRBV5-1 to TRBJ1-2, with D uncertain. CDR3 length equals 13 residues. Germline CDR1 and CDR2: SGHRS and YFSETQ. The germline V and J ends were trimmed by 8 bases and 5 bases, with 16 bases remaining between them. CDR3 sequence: CARERAKTYGYTF. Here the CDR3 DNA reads TGCGCCAGAGAACGGGCGAAGACGTATGGCTACACCTTC. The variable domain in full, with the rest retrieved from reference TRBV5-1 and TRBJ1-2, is KAGVTQTPRYLIKTRGQQVTLSCSPISGHRSVSWYQQTPGQGLQFLFEYFSETQRNKGNFPGRFSGRQFSNSRSEMNVSTLELGDSALYLCARERAKTYGYTFGSGTRLTVV.

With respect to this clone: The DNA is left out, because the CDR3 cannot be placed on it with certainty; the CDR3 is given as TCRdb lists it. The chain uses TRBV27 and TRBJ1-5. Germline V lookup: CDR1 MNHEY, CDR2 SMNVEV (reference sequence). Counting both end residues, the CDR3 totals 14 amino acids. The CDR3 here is CASSFGSGGQSQHF.

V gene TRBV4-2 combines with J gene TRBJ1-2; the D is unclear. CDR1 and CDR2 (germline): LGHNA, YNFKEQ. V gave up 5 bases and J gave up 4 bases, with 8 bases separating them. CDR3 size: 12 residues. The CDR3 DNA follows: TGTGCCAGCAGCTCCCAGGCCTATGGCTACACCTTC. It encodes CASSSQAYGYTF.

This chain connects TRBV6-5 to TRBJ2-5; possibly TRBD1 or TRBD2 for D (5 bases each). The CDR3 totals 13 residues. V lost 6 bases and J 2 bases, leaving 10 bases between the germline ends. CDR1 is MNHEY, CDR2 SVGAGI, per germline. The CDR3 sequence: CASSPEGQETQYF. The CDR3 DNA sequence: TGTGCCAGCAGCCCCGAGGGGCAAGAGACCCAGTACTTC.

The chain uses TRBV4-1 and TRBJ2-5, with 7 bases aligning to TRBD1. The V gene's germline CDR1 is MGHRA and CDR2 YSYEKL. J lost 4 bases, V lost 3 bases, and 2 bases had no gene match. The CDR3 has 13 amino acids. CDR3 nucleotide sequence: TGCGCCAGCAGCCAGGGACAGTTAGAGACCCAGTACTTC. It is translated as CASSQGQLETQYF.

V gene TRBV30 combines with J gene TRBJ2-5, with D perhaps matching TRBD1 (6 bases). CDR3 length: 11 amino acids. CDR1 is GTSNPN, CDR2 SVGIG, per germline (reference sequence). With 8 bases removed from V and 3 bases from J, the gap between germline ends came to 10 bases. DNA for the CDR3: TGTGCCGGCGGACAGAAAGAGACCCAGTACTTC. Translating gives CAGGQKETQYF.

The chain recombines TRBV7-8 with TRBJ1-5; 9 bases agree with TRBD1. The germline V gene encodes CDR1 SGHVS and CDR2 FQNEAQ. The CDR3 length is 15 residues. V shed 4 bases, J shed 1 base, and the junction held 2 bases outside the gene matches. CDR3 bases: TGTGCCAGCAGCTCCGGACAGGGGAGCAATCAGCCCCAGCATTTT. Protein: CASSSGQGSNQPQHF.

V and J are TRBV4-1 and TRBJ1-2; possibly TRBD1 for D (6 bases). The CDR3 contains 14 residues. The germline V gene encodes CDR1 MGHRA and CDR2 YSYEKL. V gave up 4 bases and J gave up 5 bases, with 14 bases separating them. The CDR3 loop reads CASSRTDGTYGYTF. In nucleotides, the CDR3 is TGCGCCAGCAGCCGTACGGACGGGACATATGGCTACACCTTC.